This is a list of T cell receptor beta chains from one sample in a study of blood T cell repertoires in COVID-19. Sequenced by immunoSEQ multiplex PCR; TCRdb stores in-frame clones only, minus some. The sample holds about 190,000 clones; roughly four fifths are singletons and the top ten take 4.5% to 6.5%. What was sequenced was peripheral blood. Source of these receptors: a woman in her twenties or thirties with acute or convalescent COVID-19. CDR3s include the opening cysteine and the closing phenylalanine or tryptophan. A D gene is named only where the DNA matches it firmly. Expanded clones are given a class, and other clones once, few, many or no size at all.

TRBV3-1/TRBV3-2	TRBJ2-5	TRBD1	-	TGTGCCAGCAGCCCCCCCCGTGTTAGGCGGGACAGGGAGGAGCTCCAAGAGACCCAGTACTTC	CASSPPRVRRDREELQETQYF
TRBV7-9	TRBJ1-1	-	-	TGTGCCAGCAGCACAGGGAGAACTGAAGCTTTCTTT	CASSTGRTEAFF
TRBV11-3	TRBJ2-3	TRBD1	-	TGTGCCAGCAGCTTAGGGGGACAGGGTACAGATACGCAGTATTTT	CASSLGGQGTDTQYF
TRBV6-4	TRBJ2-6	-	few	TGTGCCAGCAGTAATGGGGAGTCTGGGGCCAACGTCCTGACTTTC	CASSNGESGANVLTF
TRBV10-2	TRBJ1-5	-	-	TGCGCCAGCAGTGAGTACAGGGCTAGCAATCAGCCCCAGCATTTT	CASSEYRASNQPQHF
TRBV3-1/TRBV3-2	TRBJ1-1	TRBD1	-	TGTGCCAGCCTACGACAGGGCGATAGAGGCACTGAAGCTTTCTTT	CASLRQGDRGTEAFF
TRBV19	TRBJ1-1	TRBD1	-	TGTGCCAGTAGTATTGCGAGACAGGGGAACACTGAAGCTTTCTTT	CASSIARQGNTEAFF
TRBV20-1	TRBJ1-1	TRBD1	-	TGCAGTGCTAGTAGACAGGGGGCGAGGAACACTGAAGCTTTCTTT	CSASRQGARNTEAFF
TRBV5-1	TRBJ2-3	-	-	TGCGCCAGCAGCTTGGATCTAGCGCTAAGCACAGATACGCAGTATTTT	CASSLDLALSTDTQYF
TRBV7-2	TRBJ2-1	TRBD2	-	TGTGCCAGCAGCTTAGTAAGGGGGACTAGCAGGCAGTTCTTC	CASSLVRGTSRQFF
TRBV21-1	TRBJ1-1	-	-	TGTGCCAGCAGCAAGGGCAACACTGAAGCTTTCTTT	CASSKGNTEAFF
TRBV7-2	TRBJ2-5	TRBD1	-	TGTGCCAGCAGCATACGGGACAGAAAAGAGACCCAGTACTTC	CASSIRDRKETQYF
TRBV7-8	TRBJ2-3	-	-	TGTGCCAGCAGCCCGACCCCCCCGGAGGATACGCAGTATTTT	CASSPTPPEDTQYF
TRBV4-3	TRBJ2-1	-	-	TGCGCCAGCAGCCAAGTGGCATACAATGAGCAGTTCTTC	CASSQVAYNEQFF
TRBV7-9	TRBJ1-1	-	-	TGTGCCAGCAGCCTGTCCGGGCAGGGGACCACTGAAGCTTTCTTT	CASSLSGQGTTEAFF
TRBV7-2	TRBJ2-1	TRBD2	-	TGTGCCAGCAGCTTAGCGACTAGCGGCTTTACCTACAATGAGCAGTTCTTC	CASSLATSGFTYNEQFF
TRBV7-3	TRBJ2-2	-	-	TGTGCCAGCAGCTTAATGGTTGGCGCGGCCGGGGAGCTGTTTTTT	CASSLMVGAAGELFF
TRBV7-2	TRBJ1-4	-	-	TGTGCCAGCAGCTTAGGGGCAGGAGGGACTAATGAAAAACTGTTTTTT	CASSLGAGGTNEKLFF
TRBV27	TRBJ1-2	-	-	TGTGCCAGCAGCTTCGCACTAAACTATGGCTACACCTTC	CASSFALNYGYTF
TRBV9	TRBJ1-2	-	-	TGTGCCAGCAGCGTAGGGAGGGCGGGCCCCAACCAGGGCTACACCTTC	CASSVGRAGPNQGYTF
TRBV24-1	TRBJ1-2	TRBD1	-	TGTGCCACCAGTGATCCTCCGGGACAGGGGCTTGCTAACTATGGCTACACCTTC	CATSDPPGQGLANYGYTF
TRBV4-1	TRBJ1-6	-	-	TGCGCCAGCAGCCAAACTGGGGGCGGATTTGGTTCACCCCTCCACTTT	CASSQTGGGFGSPLHF
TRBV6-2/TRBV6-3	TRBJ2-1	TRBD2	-	TGTGCCAGCAGTTACACCGGGACTAGCGCGTACAATGAGCAGTTCTTC	CASSYTGTSAYNEQFF
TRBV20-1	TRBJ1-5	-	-	TGCAGTGCTAGTACCGAAATCCGCGGTCAGCCCCAGCATTTT	CSASTEIRGQPQHF
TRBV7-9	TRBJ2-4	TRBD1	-	TGTGCCAGCAGCCCCAGGACAGGGGTAAACATTCAGTACTTC	CASSPRTGVNIQYF
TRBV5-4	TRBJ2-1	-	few	TGTGCCAGCAGCTTGCCTCGGACGACCGGGGGCAATGAGCAGTTCTTC	CASSLPRTTGGNEQFF
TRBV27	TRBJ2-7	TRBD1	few	TGTGCCAGCAGTCCGGGACAGGGTGCCTACGAGCAGTACTTC	CASSPGQGAYEQYF
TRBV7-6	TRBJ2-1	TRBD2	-	TGTGCCAGCAGCTTAAGTAGCGGGCCATCCTACAATGAGCAGTTCTTC	CASSLSSGPSYNEQFF
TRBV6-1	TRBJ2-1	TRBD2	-	TGTGCCAGCAGTGAAGGGATCCGGACTAGTTTCCTCCCTAGCTCCTACAATGAGCAGTTCTTC	CASSEGIRTSFLPSSYNEQFF
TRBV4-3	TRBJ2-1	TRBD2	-	TGCGCCAGCAGCCTCCGACTAGCGGGGGGTATCACGAACTCCTACAATGAGCAGTTCTTC	CASSLRLAGGITNSYNEQFF
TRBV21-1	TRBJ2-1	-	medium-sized	TGTGCCAGCAGCAAAGGTCAGAATCCGGGATCCACCAACAATGAGCAGTTCTTC	CASSKGQNPGSTNNEQFF
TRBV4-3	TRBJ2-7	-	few	TGCGCCAGCAGCCAAGGACTGGGGAGGGGGACCCACGAGCAGTACTTC	CASSQGLGRGTHEQYF
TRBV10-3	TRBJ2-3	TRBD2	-	TGTGCCATCGGGCGGGGGGGTAGCACAGATACGCAGTATTTT	CAIGRGGSTDTQYF
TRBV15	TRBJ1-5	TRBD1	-	TGTGCCACCAGCGATGGGACAGGGCCTTTTTTT	CATSDGTGPFF
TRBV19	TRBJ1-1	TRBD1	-	TGTGCCAGCCGACAGGGTTTCACTGAAGCTTTCTTT	CASRQGFTEAFF
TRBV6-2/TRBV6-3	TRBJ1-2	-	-	TGTGCCAGCAGTTACCCGCCAGGGAAGGGCCTATCGGGCTACACCTTC	CASSYPPGKGLSGYTF
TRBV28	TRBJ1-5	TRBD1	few	TGTGCCAGCAGATACAGGGGAAATCAGCCCCAGCATTTT	CASRYRGNQPQHF
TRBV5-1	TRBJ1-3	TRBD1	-	TGCGCCAGCAGCCGACTGCAGGGGGGAGGTGGAAACACCATATATTTT	CASSRLQGGGGNTIYF
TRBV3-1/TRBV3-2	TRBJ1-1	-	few	TGTGCCAGCAGCCAAGTAACCAGGGGTAAAGCTTTCTTT	CASSQVTRGKAFF
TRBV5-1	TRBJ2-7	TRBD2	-	TGCGCCAGCAGCTCTAACCCCGGGACTAGCTCCTACGAGCAGTACTTC	CASSSNPGTSSYEQYF
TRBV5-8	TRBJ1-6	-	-	TGTGCCAGCAGCTTGGGCGGGGCGGGTTCACCCCTCCACTTT	CASSLGGAGSPLHF
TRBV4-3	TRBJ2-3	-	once	TGCGCCAGCAGCCAACAGGACATAGACACAGATACGCAGTATTTT	CASSQQDIDTDTQYF
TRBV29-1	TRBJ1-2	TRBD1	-	TGCAGCGTTGAAGGCCTAGGGACAGGAACTAACTATGGCTACACCTTC	CSVEGLGTGTNYGYTF
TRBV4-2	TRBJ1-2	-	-	TGTGCCAGCAGCCAAAAGGGGGACGGCTACACCTTC	CASSQKGDGYTF
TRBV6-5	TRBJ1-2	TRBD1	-	TGTGCCAGCACGTTGGCGACAGGGAACTATGGCTACACCTTC	CASTLATGNYGYTF
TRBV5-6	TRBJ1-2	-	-	TGTGCCAGCAGACTGACAGGAATATGGTATGGCTACACCTTC	CASRLTGIWYGYTF
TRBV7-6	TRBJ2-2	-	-	TGTGCCACATGGGACCTCAGGGGAGGGTCCGGGGAGCTGTTTTTT	CATWDLRGGSGELFF
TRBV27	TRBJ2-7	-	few	TGTGCCAGCAGACGAAGCTTAGGTGGGGAGACCTACGAGCAGTACTTC	CASRRSLGGETYEQYF
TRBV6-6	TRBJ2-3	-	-	TGTGCCAGCAGTTCCGGGGACACCTCTAACACAGATACGCAGTATTTT	CASSSGDTSNTDTQYF
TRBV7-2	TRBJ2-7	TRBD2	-	TGTGCCAGCAGCTTAGTACTAGCGAACGCCTACGAGCAGTACTTC	CASSLVLANAYEQYF
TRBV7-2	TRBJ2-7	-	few	TGTGCCAGCAGCTTAGAATTCAGGGGCTACGAGCAGTACTTC	CASSLEFRGYEQYF
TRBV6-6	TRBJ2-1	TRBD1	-	TGTGCCAGCAGGAGCCGAGGACAGGGGAGCTACAATGAGCAGTTCTTC	CASRSRGQGSYNEQFF
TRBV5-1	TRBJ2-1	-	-	TGCGCCAGCAGCTTGGCATGGAGGGTTGGGAATGAGCAGTTCTTC	CASSLAWRVGNEQFF
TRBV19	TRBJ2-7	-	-	TGTGCCAGTACGCGGTCTAGCGATACCTCCTACGAGCAGTACTTC	CASTRSSDTSYEQYF
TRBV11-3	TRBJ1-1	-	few	TGTGCCAGCAGCTCCGGGGCTGAAGCTTTCTTT	CASSSGAEAFF
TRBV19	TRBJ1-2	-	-	TGTGCCAGTAGTTACAGCTATGGCTACACCTTC	CASSYSYGYTF
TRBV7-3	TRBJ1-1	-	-	TGTGCCAGCAGCCTAGAGGGGAACACTGAAGCTTTCTTT	CASSLEGNTEAFF
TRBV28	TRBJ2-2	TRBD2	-	TGTGCCAGCAGGAGAGCGGGGGTCGGCACCGGGGAGCTGTTTTTT	CASRRAGVGTGELFF
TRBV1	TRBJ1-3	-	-	TGCACCAGCAGCCAAGAGAGGGGGGGGTTAAGGAACACCATATATTTT	CTSSQERGGLRNTIYF
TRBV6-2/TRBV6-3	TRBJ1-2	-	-	TGTGCCAGCAGTTATGTTCTTGCAGGGGACTATGGCTACACCTTC	CASSYVLAGDYGYTF